The clone carrying this TCR beta chain was detected a few times. The antigen is unknown. A universal primer site and UMIs were added as TCR cDNA was made by 5'RACE template switching. Using its own MiXCR run on the 5' RACE reads, TCRdb lists one record per CDR3 protein. The sample yields 300,000 to 400,000 distinct CDR3 sequences, approximately 4% seen once. The sample comes from a study of T cells after yellow fever vaccination. Overall study findings and caveats: Most clones from primary vaccination were detected again post-booster (roughly 96% CD4, 70% to 90% CD8). Though weaker, the secondary response peaked faster, on day 5 versus 15.

Germline-derived CDR1 and CDR2 are MNHEY and SVGAGI. This CDR3 spans 15 amino acids. Unmatched junction bases numbered 2, after V lost 2 bases and J lost 4 bases. This material consisted of PBMCs, taken 5 days after the yellow fever booster vaccination. The receptor's source is a man between 18 and 29 years old who received the YFV17D yellow fever vaccine. The chain couples TRBV6-5 to TRBJ1-6, with 7 bases fitting TRBD1. CDR3 loop: CASSYRGQYNSPLHF. Here the CDR3 DNA reads TGTGCCAGCAGTTACAGGGGACAGTATAATTCACCCCTCCACTTT.